The subject of this entry is one T cell receptor beta chain. Antigen specificity is unknown. This entry belongs to a study of early T cells in non-severe SARS-CoV-2 infection. TCRdb reprocessed the 5' RACE reads with MiXCR, giving one entry per CDR3 protein. The sample shows 20,000 to 25,000 distinct CDR3 sequences, roughly 4.7% of them seen only once. V was cut by 2 bases and J by 5 bases, with 13 bases left in between. The CDR3 contains 14 residues. Looked up from germline, CDR1 is SGHKS and CDR2 is YYEKEE (reference sequence). Overall study findings and caveats: Anti-spike CD8 specificities were favored by VDJdb matching, whose results missed private and CD4 specificities.

This sequence was found in an adult who was a healthcare worker with PCR-confirmed SARS-CoV-2 infection or an uninfected control (not recorded which). The chain has TRBV5-5 and TRBJ2-5; D perhaps matches TRBD2 (6 bases). Sequencing input: whole blood. The CDR3 coding sequence is TGTGCCAGCAGCTTAGGGCGCAGCGGGGAGACCCAGTACTTC. This sequence encodes CASSLGRSGETQYF. Variable domain in full (rest from reference TRBV5-5 and TRBJ2-5): DAGVTQSPTHLIKTRGQQVTLRCSPISGHKSVSWYQQVLGQGPQFIFQYYEKEERGRGNFPDRFSARQFPNYSSELNVNALLLGDSALYLCASSLGRSGETQYFGPGTRLLVL.